This TCR beta chain is from a study of CXCR3-negative and CXCR3-positive naive CD8 T cells. UMI-labeled 5' RACE yielded the TRB cDNA libraries. TCRdb re-called the 5' RACE reads, yielding one record per CDR3 amino acid sequence without DNA. Reported are about 120,000 distinct CDR3 sequences; the ten largest clones contain less than 0.4%. The length of the CDR3 is 12 residues. Per germline, CDR1 MGHRA and CDR2 YSYEKL. Findings and caveats of the study: Relative to CXCR3-negative naive cells, CXCR3-positive naive cells had more hydrophobic TRB CDR3s.

Regarding this clonotype: What it recognizes is unknown.

The V call is TRBV4-1, the J call TRBJ2-3; absent DNA, TCRdb's TRBD2 call cannot be checked. The TCR originated in a human donor in good health. Some clones in this sample may be carry-over from other donors' samples. Sample: naive CXCR3+ CD8+ T cells from blood. Subset given: CD45RO-CCR7+CD27+CD95- naive CD8+ T cells expressing CXCR3 (TNR3+). CDR3 sequence reads: CASSLMGRGKYF.